These T cell receptor beta chains were read from a single sample in a study of technical replicates of blood from several donors. The method was immunoSEQ multiplex PCR; TCRdb's version includes in-frame clones alone and lacks a portion of them. The sample has about 84,000 clones, roughly 98% seen once. Sequencing used T cells isolated from PBMCs. These receptors were obtained from a human donor in good health. The CDR3 runs from the conserved cysteine through the conserved F or W. D genes are given only for firm matches. Only part of the rows carry a size: once, few, many, or a class if the clone is expanded.

clone_size	v_call	j_call	d_call	cdr3_nt	cdr3_aa
NA	TRBV27	TRBJ1-4	NA	TGTGCCAGCAGTTCATTCTCGAACCCAGGGGAACTGTTTTTT	CASSSFSNPGELFF
NA	TRBV5-4	TRBJ2-6	NA	TGTGCCAGCAGTCGAGGACAGCCCTCTGGGGCCAACGTCCTGACTTTC	CASSRGQPSGANVLTF
NA	TRBV7-8	TRBJ2-7	TRBD2	TGTGCCAGCAGCTTACTATCCGGGGGGACGCCTTACGAGCAGTACTTC	CASSLLSGGTPYEQYF
NA	TRBV12-5	TRBJ1-2	TRBD1	TGTGCTAGTGCCCTCCGGGACAGCGACGGCTACACCTTC	CASALRDSDGYTF
NA	TRBV10-1	TRBJ2-2	NA	TGCGCCAGCAGTGAGAGGCAGGGGAACACCGGGGAGCTGTTTTTT	CASSERQGNTGELFF
NA	TRBV14	TRBJ1-5	NA	TGTGCCAGCAGCCAACCCCCGGCGGGACCCAATCAGCCCCAGCATTTT	CASSQPPAGPNQPQHF
once	TRBV5-1	TRBJ2-3	NA	TGCGCCAGCAGCTTGGGGTCAGGAGCGGATTGGGGCACAGATACGCAGTATTTT	CASSLGSGADWGTDTQYF
NA	TRBV18	TRBJ2-5	TRBD1	TGTGCCAGCTCACCACCGTCAGGGGGCGGCCAAGAGACCCAGTACTTC	CASSPPSGGGQETQYF
NA	TRBV6-1	TRBJ2-7	TRBD1	TGTGCCAGCAGTTTGACAGGGATGGGAGAGCAGTACTTC	CASSLTGMGEQYF
NA	TRBV18	TRBJ1-5	TRBD1	TGTGCCAGCTCACCGGGACAGGGGAGTGGGCCCCAGCATTTT	CASSPGQGSGPQHF
NA	TRBV6-6	TRBJ1-6	NA	TGTGCCAGCACCTCGATGAGGGCCTATAATTCACCCCTCCACTTT	CASTSMRAYNSPLHF
NA	TRBV6-1	TRBJ2-7	TRBD1	TGTGCCAGCAGCGAGGGACAGGGGGCAGGCGAGCAGTACTTC	CASSEGQGAGEQYF
NA	TRBV19	TRBJ2-7	TRBD1	TGTGCCAGTAGTATGACAGGGTTGGTTACGGACTACGAGCAGTACTTC	CASSMTGLVTDYEQYF
NA	TRBV5-6	TRBJ1-6	TRBD1	TGTGCCAGCAGCCAGGACGACAGGGGGGGTTCACCCCTCCACTTT	CASSQDDRGGSPLHF
NA	TRBV30	TRBJ2-3	NA	TGTGCCTGGAGTGTAGGCCTCATGTTCGGGAACACAGATACGCAGTATTTT	CAWSVGLMFGNTDTQYF
NA	TRBV27	TRBJ1-1	TRBD1	TGTGCCAGCCGGGCGGATAACAGGGGGCTAAATTGGAACACTGAAGCTTTCTTT	CASRADNRGLNWNTEAFF
NA	TRBV27	TRBJ2-3	TRBD2	TGTGCCAGCAGTTCCAGACTAGCGGGGGGGCCGACAGATACGCAGTATTTT	CASSSRLAGGPTDTQYF
NA	TRBV28	TRBJ1-3	NA	TGTGCCAGCACAGAGGCGGGGCACTCTGGAAACACCATATATTTT	CASTEAGHSGNTIYF
NA	TRBV19	TRBJ2-5	TRBD1	TGTGCCAGTAGTAGACCCCAAAGACAGGGGCAAGAGACCCAGTACTTC	CASSRPQRQGQETQYF
NA	TRBV5-6	TRBJ2-7	NA	TGTGCCAGCAGCTTGGCCTCTGGGGGGACCTACGAGCAGTACTTC	CASSLASGGTYEQYF
NA	TRBV21-1	TRBJ2-7	NA	TGTGCCACTGACAGCCCCCGGGACAGGCCCTACGAGCAGTACTTC	CATDSPRDRPYEQYF
NA	TRBV5-6	TRBJ1-1	NA	TGTGCCAGCAGCCGGCAGGGAACTGAAGCTTTCTTT	CASSRQGTEAFF
NA	TRBV9	TRBJ2-7	NA	TGTGCCAGCAGCGTCCAACCGTCGAGACACCCCTACGAGCAGTACTTC	CASSVQPSRHPYEQYF
NA	TRBV27	TRBJ2-1	NA	TGTGCCAGCAGTTTATCGGCGGGATCAACCTACAATGAGCAGTTCTTC	CASSLSAGSTYNEQFF
once	TRBV2	TRBJ2-3	NA	TGTGCCAGCGAATCCCGGGGTACGCAGTATTTT	CASESRGTQYF
NA	TRBV5-4	TRBJ1-3	NA	TGTGCCAGCAGCTCCACTTGGACAGGAAACACCATATATTTT	CASSSTWTGNTIYF
NA	TRBV7-3	TRBJ2-6	NA	TGTGCCAGCAGATTGACACCTACCGCTGGGGCCAACGTCCTGACTTTC	CASRLTPTAGANVLTF
NA	TRBV5-6	TRBJ2-7	NA	TGTGCCAGCAGCCGACCACCCACTAGTTACCAGCAGTACTTC	CASSRPPTSYQQYF
NA	TRBV4-2	TRBJ2-5	NA	TGTGCCAGCAGCCCGCTTATGAGGGCACAAGAGACCCAGTACTTC	CASSPLMRAQETQYF
NA	TRBV10-3	TRBJ2-3	NA	TGTGCCATCAGTGTGCGGGAAGGCACAGATACGCAGTATTTT	CAISVREGTDTQYF
NA	TRBV6-1	TRBJ2-2	NA	TGTGCCAGCGGCTGGAGGAGATCCGGGGAGCTGTTTTTT	CASGWRRSGELFF
NA	TRBV10-3	TRBJ1-6	NA	TGTGCCATCAGCCTTGGGGGGGCTGATTCACCCCTCCACTTT	CAISLGGADSPLHF
NA	TRBV4-1	TRBJ2-1	NA	TGCGCCAGCAGCCAAGAGAGAAATGAGCAGTTCTTC	CASSQERNEQFF
once	TRBV7-3	TRBJ2-5	TRBD1	TGTGCCAGCAGGTCGACAGGGGGCAAAGAGACCCAGTACTTC	CASRSTGGKETQYF
NA	TRBV18	TRBJ2-7	NA	TGTGCCAGCTCACCACAGACTGGCTCCTACGAGCAGTACTTC	CASSPQTGSYEQYF
NA	TRBV5-1	TRBJ2-5	NA	TGCGCCAGCAGCTTGGGAGCGCATGAGGAGACCCAGTACTTC	CASSLGAHEETQYF
NA	TRBV30	TRBJ2-4	NA	TGTGCCTGGAACACACAGGGTCTCCACATTCAGTACTTC	CAWNTQGLHIQYF
NA	TRBV11-2	TRBJ2-5	NA	TGTGCCAGCAGCTTAGACGCCGGGGAGACCCAGTACTTC	CASSLDAGETQYF
few	TRBV4-1	TRBJ2-2	TRBD2	TGCGCCAGCAGCCAAGGACTAGCGGGGGCCTACACCGGGGAGCTGTTTTTT	CASSQGLAGAYTGELFF
NA	TRBV11-3	TRBJ1-2	NA	TGTGCCAGCAGCCGTGGGACCGCGGGAGGCTACACCTTC	CASSRGTAGGYTF
NA	TRBV12-5	TRBJ2-5	NA	TGTGCTAGTGGTTTGCTTCCGACAGGCGCCGGGGAGACCCAGTACTTC	CASGLLPTGAGETQYF
NA	TRBV7-9	TRBJ2-2	NA	TGTGCCAGCAGCTCCAGGGGACCCGGGGAGCTGTTTTTT	CASSSRGPGELFF
NA	TRBV29-1	TRBJ1-2	TRBD1	TGCAGCGTTGAAACAGGGGACGGCTACACCTTC	CSVETGDGYTF
NA	TRBV5-1	TRBJ2-5	TRBD1	TGCGCCAGCAGCTCAGGACAGGCAGGCCAAGAGACCCAGTACTTC	CASSSGQAGQETQYF
NA	TRBV28	TRBJ1-6	TRBD1	TGTGCCAGCAGCCCGGGACAGGACGTTTCTCGCCTCCACTTT	CASSPGQDVSRLHF
once	TRBV2	TRBJ2-5	NA	TGTGCCAGCAATAGACTAAGCCAAGAGACCCAGTACTTC	CASNRLSQETQYF
NA	TRBV27	TRBJ2-7	NA	TGTGCCAGCAGTTTATTCGGCGGGGCTACCTACGAGCAGTACTTC	CASSLFGGATYEQYF
NA	TRBV7-9	TRBJ2-1	NA	TGTGCCAGCAGCCCACCCTCAGACAATGAGCAGTTCTTC	CASSPPSDNEQFF
NA	TRBV4-2	TRBJ1-2	NA	TGTGCCAGCAGCCGCTCCAAGTTACAGGGCCCGAGTGATGGCTACACCTTC	CASSRSKLQGPSDGYTF
NA	TRBV7-8	TRBJ2-1	TRBD2	TGTGCCAGCAGCCCGACTAGCGGGAGTAGTGATGAGCAGTTCTTC	CASSPTSGSSDEQFF
NA	TRBV7-9	TRBJ1-4	NA	TGTGCCAGCAGCTTGATCTTGCCAGGGCACTTAGCAACTAATGAAAAACTGTTTTTT	CASSLILPGHLATNEKLFF
NA	TRBV10-1	TRBJ1-4	NA	TGCGCCAGCAGTGTACAAGGGGGAGAAAAACTGTTTTTT	CASSVQGGEKLFF
NA	TRBV10-3	TRBJ2-3	NA	TGTGCCATCAGTGAGTCGAAGCGCAGGCAGGGGTCGGCAGATACGCAGTATTTT	CAISESKRRQGSADTQYF